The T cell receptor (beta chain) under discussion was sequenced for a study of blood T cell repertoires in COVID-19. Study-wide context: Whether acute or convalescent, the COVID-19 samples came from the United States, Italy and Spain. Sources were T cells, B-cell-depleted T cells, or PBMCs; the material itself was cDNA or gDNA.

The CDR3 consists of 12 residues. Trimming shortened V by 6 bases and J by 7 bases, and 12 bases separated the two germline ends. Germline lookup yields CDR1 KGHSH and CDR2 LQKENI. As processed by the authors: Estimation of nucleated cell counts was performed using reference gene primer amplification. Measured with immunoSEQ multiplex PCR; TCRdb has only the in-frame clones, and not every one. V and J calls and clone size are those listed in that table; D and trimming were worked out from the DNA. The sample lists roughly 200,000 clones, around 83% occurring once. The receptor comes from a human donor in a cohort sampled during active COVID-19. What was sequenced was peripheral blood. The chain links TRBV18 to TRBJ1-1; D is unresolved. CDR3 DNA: TGTGCCAGCTCCCCCCAGCGGGATGAAGCTTTCTTT. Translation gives CASSPQRDEAFF. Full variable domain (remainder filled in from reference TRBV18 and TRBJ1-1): NAGVMQNPRHLVRRRGQEARLRCSPMKGHSHVYWYRQLPEEGLKFMVYLQKENIIDESGMPKERFSAEFPKEGPSILRIQQVVRGDSAAYFCASSPQRDEAFFGQGTRLTVV.